A single T cell receptor beta chain is shown here with its context. These data originate in a study of control samples from healthy donors and cancer patients. Profiled with immunoSEQ multiplex PCR; TCRdb holds only in-frame clones, not every one. The sample lists 150,000 to 160,000 clones, around 95% occurring once. V gave up 4 bases and J gave up 4 bases; unmatched junction bases: 4. CDR1 is LGHNA, CDR2 YSLEER, per germline. The CDR3 runs 14 residues. The chain recombines TRBV4-3 with TRBJ1-2, with 9 bases matching TRBD1. The sequencing sample was made of blood. The clonotype was recovered from a man in his forties or fifties in good health. The CDR3 region is CASSPWTGVYGYTF. CDR3 sequence (DNA): TGCGCCAGCAGCCCATGGACAGGGGTCTATGGCTACACCTTC.